Listed below are T cell receptor beta chains from one sample, sequenced in a study of cytomegalovirus exposure and HLA in healthy donors. TCRdb keeps only in-frame clones here, not all; method: immunoSEQ multiplex PCR. The repertoire has about 98,000 clones, around 70% of them found once; the top ten carry under 3%. The sequenced sample consisted of PBMCs. The receptor set was obtained from a man aged 45 to 65 in good health and CMV-seronegative. CDR3s include the opening cysteine and the closing phenylalanine or tryptophan. The D gene is left open where the match is weak. Only some rows state a clone size, as once, few, many or a class for expanded clones.

V,J,D,size,DNA,CDR3
TRBV5-1,TRBJ2-5,TRBD1,once,TGCGCCAGCAGCTTGGGACAGGGTTCGAACCAAGAGACCCAGTACTTC,CASSLGQGSNQETQYF
TRBV10-3,TRBJ2-5,TRBD2,.,TGTGCCATCTCCTCTAGCGGTCACCAAGAGACCCAGTACTTC,CAISSSGHQETQYF
TRBV7-8,TRBJ1-2,TRBD1,.,TGTGCCAGCAGCTTCTCAGACAGGGGGAATGGCTACACCTTC,CASSFSDRGNGYTF
TRBV5-8,TRBJ1-6,TRBD1,.,TGTGCCAGCAGCAGTAGACAGGGGGATAATTCACCCCTCCACTTT,CASSSRQGDNSPLHF
TRBV4-1,TRBJ2-7,.,.,TGCGCCAGCAGCCAAGCCGCGTGGGGCGGTACCTACGAGCAGTACTTC,CASSQAAWGGTYEQYF
TRBV7-5,TRBJ1-6,.,.,TGTGCCAGAAGCTTAGCGCGCCGGGGAGACTCACCCCTCCACTTT,CARSLARRGDSPLHF
TRBV7-9,TRBJ1-4,TRBD1,.,TGTGCCAGCAGCGTAGGAGACAGGGGAAGGGATGAAAAACTGTTTTTT,CASSVGDRGRDEKLFF
TRBV5-1,TRBJ2-5,.,.,TGCGCCAGCAGCAAGAGAGTAGATCAAGAGACCCAGTACTTC,CASSKRVDQETQYF
TRBV19,TRBJ2-7,.,.,TGTGCCAGTAGTATAGTTCCCGGGTCGTCCTACGAGCAGTACTTC,CASSIVPGSSYEQYF
TRBV7-8,TRBJ1-6,TRBD1,.,TGTGCCAGCAGCTTAGTTGGAACGACAGGGGCCCCACCCCTCCACTTT,CASSLVGTTGAPPLHF
TRBV27,TRBJ2-2,.,.,TGTGCCAGCAGGAGCGTCGCCGGGGAGCTGTTTTTT,CASRSVAGELFF
TRBV18,TRBJ1-1,TRBD1,.,TGTGCCAGCTCACCACCGGGACAGGGTTGGACTGAAGCTTTCTTT,CASSPPGQGWTEAFF
TRBV7-6,TRBJ2-7,TRBD2,few,TGTGCCAGCAGCTTGCGACTAGCGGGGGGGGCCTACGAGCAGTACTTC,CASSLRLAGGAYEQYF
TRBV5-5,TRBJ2-7,.,few,TGTGCCAGCAGCCCCAGGGGGGCCGACAGGTCGGTCCACGAGCAGTACTTC,CASSPRGADRSVHEQYF
TRBV28,TRBJ1-2,TRBD1,few,TGTGCCAGCAGTTTAGAGACAGGGAAGGGGGAGGGCTACACCTTC,CASSLETGKGEGYTF
TRBV28,TRBJ2-3,.,.,TGTGCCAGCAGTCTCCGACTAGTCCTTCGCACAGATACGCAGTATTTT,CASSLRLVLRTDTQYF
TRBV5-1,TRBJ1-3,.,.,TGCGCCAGCAGACTCGAAAGTTCGACTGGAAACACCATATATTTT,CASRLESSTGNTIYF
TRBV14,TRBJ2-5,TRBD2,.,TGTGCCAGCAGCCAAGATGGGACTAGCGGGGAGACCCAGTACTTC,CASSQDGTSGETQYF
TRBV7-9,TRBJ1-1,.,few,TGTTCCAGCAGCTTACCCACACGGCAGGGGTACACTGAAGCTTTCTTT,CSSSLPTRQGYTEAFF
TRBV6-5,TRBJ2-4,TRBD1,.,TGTGCCAGCAGTTACCAGCCCGACAGGGTTGACATTCAGTACTTC,CASSYQPDRVDIQYF
TRBV25-1,TRBJ1-1,TRBD1,.,TGTGCCAGCAGGGACAGGGTTCAGGCTGAAGCTTTCTTT,CASRDRVQAEAFF
TRBV29-1,TRBJ1-2,.,.,TGCAGCGTTGAAGATCTTAGTTCGGAGAGCCTCTATGGCTACACCTTC,CSVEDLSSESLYGYTF
TRBV19,TRBJ1-4,.,once,TGTGCCAGTAGGTTAGCGAACAATGAAAAACTGTTTTTT,CASRLANNEKLFF
TRBV15,TRBJ2-2,.,.,TGTGCCACCAGCACTTCCTCCGGGACAAGTCGTAGCACCGGGGAGCTGTTTTTT,CATSTSSGTSRSTGELFF
TRBV23-1,TRBJ2-7,.,.,TGCGCCTCTTACACGGGGGACAGAGATTACAGGGGTGAAGGCGAGCAGTACTTC,CASYTGDRDYRGEGEQYF
TRBV6-5,TRBJ1-2,.,.,TGTGCCAGCAGTTACCTTGAAGGCGCCGGGTACTATGGCTACACCTTC,CASSYLEGAGYYGYTF
TRBV6-4,TRBJ1-6,.,.,TGTGCCAGCAGTGAGACAGCTAATTCACCCCTCCACTTT,CASSETANSPLHF
TRBV30,TRBJ2-2,TRBD1,.,TGTGCCTGGAACCGACAGGGGGGCACCGGGGAGCTGTTTTTT,CAWNRQGGTGELFF
TRBV5-8,TRBJ2-3,TRBD2,few,TGTGCCAGCAGCAACAGACTAGCCCCTAGCACAGATACGCAGTATTTT,CASSNRLAPSTDTQYF
TRBV28,TRBJ1-4,TRBD1,.,TGTGCCAGCAGTCACCCACAGGGGAATGAAAAACTGTTTTTT,CASSHPQGNEKLFF
TRBV6-1,TRBJ2-3,TRBD2,.,TGTGCCAGCAACGGGAGGTTGGGCACAGATACGCAGTATTTT,CASNGRLGTDTQYF
TRBV7-6,TRBJ2-5,.,.,TGTGCCAGCAGCCCCTGGGACCCGCGGGGGACCCAGTACTTC,CASSPWDPRGTQYF
TRBV7-6,TRBJ2-7,TRBD2,.,TGTGCCAGCAGCTTAAGGCGCGGGGAGGGGACCTCCTACGAGCAGTACTTC,CASSLRRGEGTSYEQYF
TRBV4-3,TRBJ2-7,TRBD1,few,TGCGCCAGCAGCCAACAAAGGACAGGGTCCTACGAGCAGTACTTC,CASSQQRTGSYEQYF
TRBV4-1,TRBJ2-2,.,.,TGCGCCAGCAGCCATAAGGTTCTACGGGACACCGGGGAGCTGTTTTTT,CASSHKVLRDTGELFF
TRBV27,TRBJ2-1,TRBD1,.,TGTGCCAGCACTTCCCAACGGCCAGGGGGCAATGAGCAGTTCTTC,CASTSQRPGGNEQFF
TRBV19,TRBJ2-3,TRBD2,.,TGTGCCAGTAGTATCTCTAGCGGGGGGGCGTCCCACAGCACAGATACGCAGTATTTT,CASSISSGGASHSTDTQYF
TRBV18,TRBJ1-4,TRBD1,.,TGTGCCAGCTCACCATATTCGGGACAGCTTAATGAAAAACTGTTTTTT,CASSPYSGQLNEKLFF
TRBV28,TRBJ2-3,.,.,TGTGCCAGCAGTCCTCCGGTCCGTTCAGATACGCAGTATTTT,CASSPPVRSDTQYF
TRBV20-1,TRBJ2-7,.,once,TGCAGTGGCAGGTTATCCAACGAGCAGTACTTC,CSGRLSNEQYF
TRBV7-9,TRBJ2-7,TRBD1,.,TGTGCCAGCAGCCGGACAGGGGGTCGGGGGAGGGAGCAGTACTTC,CASSRTGGRGREQYF
TRBV6-4,TRBJ2-1,TRBD2,.,TGTGCCAGCAGTGACTCGGCGGGGGGAAACAATGAGCAGTTCTTC,CASSDSAGGNNEQFF
TRBV2,TRBJ1-3,.,once,TGTGCCAGCAGACCCCAGGGAACAGGGGGAAACACCATATATTTT,CASRPQGTGGNTIYF
TRBV10-3,TRBJ2-2,TRBD2,.,TGTGCCATCGGGGGGGGACTAGCGGGAGTCGGGACCGGGGAGCTGTTTTTT,CAIGGGLAGVGTGELFF
TRBV10-3,TRBJ1-1,.,.,TGTGCCATCAGTGAGTCCCTAGGCGGAGCTTTCTTT,CAISESLGGAFF
TRBV7-2,TRBJ2-2,.,.,TGTGCCAGCAGCTTAGTGTCGAGTTACACCGGGGAGCTGTTTTTT,CASSLVSSYTGELFF
TRBV28,TRBJ1-3,.,few,TGCGCCAGCAGCCTGGGCAGGGGCGGTAATAGAAACACCATATATTTT,CASSLGRGGNRNTIYF
TRBV5-1,TRBJ2-2,.,.,TGCGCCAGCAGCCCGAGGGGGGGGGCTACAAACACCGGGGAGCTGTTTTTT,CASSPRGGATNTGELFF
TRBV7-6,TRBJ2-1,TRBD2,few,TGTGCCAGCAGCTATCTAGCGGGGGGTGAGCAGTTCTTC,CASSYLAGGEQFF
TRBV2,TRBJ2-1,TRBD2,few,TGTGCCAGCATGGGACTAGGGGGCTACAATGAGCAGTTCTTC,CASMGLGGYNEQFF
TRBV10-3,TRBJ2-7,.,.,TGTGCCATCAGTCCCCCAGGGAAATACGAGCAGTACTTC,CAISPPGKYEQYF
TRBV10-2,TRBJ2-7,TRBD2,.,TGCGCCAGCAGTAACGGCGGGAGGGCCCACGAGCAGTACTTC,CASSNGGRAHEQYF
TRBV9,TRBJ2-2,.,.,TGTGCCAGCAGCGTAGGTAGCGGGGAGCTGTTTTTT,CASSVGSGELFF
TRBV19,TRBJ1-1,.,.,TGTGCCAGTAGGGACAGCGGCCACACTGAAGCTTTCTTT,CASRDSGHTEAFF
TRBV23-1,TRBJ2-3,.,few,TGCGCCAGCAGTCAAGGGGGACTCCCCTCTAGCACAGATACGCAGTATTTT,CASSQGGLPSSTDTQYF
TRBV2,TRBJ2-5,TRBD2,.,TGTGCCAGCAGTGGGCTGGAAGCGGGGGGCCAAGAGACCCAGTACTTC,CASSGLEAGGQETQYF
TRBV5-1,TRBJ2-7,TRBD1,.,TGCGCCAGCAGACGGACAGGGGACTCCTACGAGCAGTACTTC,CASRRTGDSYEQYF
TRBV9,TRBJ1-2,.,.,TGTGCCAGCCGCGGGGAGGGGCGATACTATGGCTACACCTTC,CASRGEGRYYGYTF
TRBV5-5,TRBJ1-4,.,.,TGTGCCAGCAGCATCAACAGGGTCGGGGAAAAACTGTTTTTT,CASSINRVGEKLFF